Listed below are T cell receptor beta chains from one sample, sequenced in a study of neoadjuvant anti-PD-1 for oral cavity cancer. Assay: immunoSEQ multiplex PCR; the TCRdb copy retains only in-frame clones and omits some. The table lists about 14,000 clones, 50% to 65% of them singletons, with just under 3% in the top ten. Source: PBMCs, taken before nivolumab (anti-PD-1) treatment. The receptors derive from a person aged 35 to 85 with oral cavity squamous cell carcinoma. CDR3s include the opening cysteine and the closing phenylalanine or tryptophan. The D gene is left open where the match is weak. Where a row states a size, it is once, few, many or the class of an expanded clone; other rows omit it.

size: .; D: .; V: TRBV7-9; J: TRBJ2-1; DNA: TGTGCCAGCAGCTTAGACGACGGTAAGATGTTCTTC; CDR3: CASSLDDGKMFF
size: .; D: TRBD2; V: TRBV7-3; J: TRBJ2-7; DNA: TGTGCCAGCAGCTTAGGCGGGGGTTCTTCCTACGAGCAGTACTTC; CDR3: CASSLGGGSSYEQYF
size: .; D: .; V: TRBV4-1; J: TRBJ2-5; DNA: TGCGCCAGCAGCCAGATGACTCTACAAGAGACCCAGTACTTC; CDR3: CASSQMTLQETQYF
size: .; D: .; V: TRBV11-3; J: TRBJ2-1; DNA: TGTGCCAGCAGCCTCACACTCAATGAGCAGTTCTTC; CDR3: CASSLTLNEQFF
size: few; D: TRBD2; V: TRBV30; J: TRBJ2-1; DNA: TGTGCCTGGAGTGGGACTAGCGGGAGGATCCATGAGCAGTTCTTC; CDR3: CAWSGTSGRIHEQFF
size: .; D: .; V: TRBV4-1; J: TRBJ2-1; DNA: TGCGCCAGCAGCCGCACAGGGACCGATGAGCAGTTCTTC; CDR3: CASSRTGTDEQFF
size: .; D: .; V: TRBV4-1; J: TRBJ2-2; DNA: TGCGCCAGCAGCCCTTATCGAGGACCTAACACCGGGGAGCTGTTTTTT; CDR3: CASSPYRGPNTGELFF
size: few; D: .; V: TRBV18; J: TRBJ2-2; DNA: TGTGCCAGCTCACCTCAACCTCGGCGGGAGCTGTTTTTT; CDR3: CASSPQPRRELFF
size: .; D: .; V: TRBV19; J: TRBJ1-5; DNA: TGTGCCAGTAGTATAAACGACAGAAACAATCAGCCCCAGCATTTT; CDR3: CASSINDRNNQPQHF
size: .; D: .; V: TRBV6-1; J: TRBJ2-5; DNA: TGTGCCAGCAGTGAAGCTTTACAGGGGAGGGAGACCCAGTACTTC; CDR3: CASSEALQGRETQYF
size: few; D: .; V: TRBV30; J: TRBJ1-5; DNA: TGTGCCTGGACACAGGGTATGGGCAATCAGCCCCAGCATTTT; CDR3: CAWTQGMGNQPQHF
size: .; D: .; V: TRBV4-1; J: TRBJ1-4; DNA: TGCGCCAGCAGCCAAGTTGGAGGGAGACAGGATGATGAAAAACTGTTTTTT; CDR3: CASSQVGGRQDDEKLFF
size: once; D: TRBD2; V: TRBV5-1; J: TRBJ2-3; DNA: TGCGCCAGCAGCTTGGTGGGACTAGCGGGATCAGGGGGCACAGATACGCAGTATTTT; CDR3: CASSLVGLAGSGGTDTQYF
size: .; D: TRBD1; V: TRBV7-9; J: TRBJ2-7; DNA: TGTGCCAGCAGCAGAAGGGACAGTACCTACGAGCAGTACTTC; CDR3: CASSRRDSTYEQYF
size: .; D: .; V: TRBV5-1; J: TRBJ1-1; DNA: TGCGCCAGCAGCTTGGCCGGGCCCGAGGGCACTGAAGCTTTCTTT; CDR3: CASSLAGPEGTEAFF
size: .; D: .; V: TRBV11-2; J: TRBJ2-5; DNA: TGTGCCAGCAGCTTAAGCAGGGTGGGGGAGACCCAGTACTTC; CDR3: CASSLSRVGETQYF
size: .; D: .; V: TRBV6-1; J: TRBJ2-1; DNA: TGTGCCAGCAGTGCCACCCTATGGGGTGACAATGAGCAGTTCTTC; CDR3: CASSATLWGDNEQFF
size: .; D: .; V: TRBV5-1; J: TRBJ1-1; DNA: TGCGCCAGCAGCTTGGAGGGCAGGCTTTTGACTGAAGCTTTCTTT; CDR3: CASSLEGRLLTEAFF
size: .; D: TRBD2; V: TRBV6-1; J: TRBJ2-7; DNA: TGTGCCAGCAGTGAAGGGGAGGGTGGCTACGAGCAGTACTTC; CDR3: CASSEGEGGYEQYF
size: .; D: .; V: TRBV7-9; J: TRBJ2-5; DNA: TGTGCCAGCAGCTTAGACAGGGTAAAATGGGAGACCCAGTACTTC; CDR3: CASSLDRVKWETQYF
size: .; D: .; V: TRBV7-6; J: TRBJ1-1; DNA: TGTGCCAGCAGCTTAGATCTTGTTAGGGGTTTAACGGACACTGAAGCTTTCTTT; CDR3: CASSLDLVRGLTDTEAFF
size: .; D: TRBD1; V: TRBV15; J: TRBJ1-5; DNA: TGTGCCACCAGCATAAACAGGGGGCGAGGTCAGCCCCAGCATTTT; CDR3: CATSINRGRGQPQHF
size: .; D: .; V: TRBV5-1; J: TRBJ2-7; DNA: TGCGCCAGCAGCTTCGGGGACAAATCCTACGAGCAGTACTTC; CDR3: CASSFGDKSYEQYF
size: .; D: TRBD2; V: TRBV9; J: TRBJ2-3; DNA: TGTGCCAGCAGCGCCCGACTAGCGGGATCCACAGATACGCAGTATTTT; CDR3: CASSARLAGSTDTQYF
size: few; D: .; V: TRBV7-9; J: TRBJ1-2; DNA: TGTGCCAGCAGCTTAGTGGTTGGCGTCAGGGAACCCTATGGCTACACCTTC; CDR3: CASSLVVGVREPYGYTF
size: once; D: TRBD1; V: TRBV13; J: TRBJ1-1; DNA: TGTGCCAGCAGCTTACAGAGGTCGGGACAGGGGCCCCTGGCACTGGAAGCTTTCTTT; CDR3: CASSLQRSGQGPLALEAFF
size: .; D: TRBD2; V: TRBV25-1; J: TRBJ2-4; DNA: TGTGCCAGCAGTGAATGGAACGGGGGGACCTCGTACTTC; CDR3: CASSEWNGGTSYF
size: .; D: .; V: TRBV2; J: TRBJ1-2; DNA: TGTGCCAGCAGTGAAGACAGGGCCTATGGCTACACCTTC; CDR3: CASSEDRAYGYTF
size: .; D: .; V: TRBV5-8; J: TRBJ2-1; DNA: TGTGCCAGCAGCTTGGTCCAGGGCGAGCAGTTCTTC; CDR3: CASSLVQGEQFF
size: .; D: .; V: TRBV7-9; J: TRBJ2-7; DNA: TGTGCCAGCAGCCTCTCCTACGAGCAGTACTTC; CDR3: CASSLSYEQYF
size: .; D: .; V: TRBV9; J: TRBJ2-6; DNA: TGTGCCAGCAGCGCCCTACCGGTTGGGGCCAACGTCCTGACTTTC; CDR3: CASSALPVGANVLTF
size: few; D: .; V: TRBV10-3; J: TRBJ2-5; DNA: TGTGCCATCAGTGAGTCCCAAGGGGAAGAGACCCAGTACTTC; CDR3: CAISESQGEETQYF
size: .; D: .; V: TRBV6-5; J: TRBJ1-3; DNA: TGTGCCAGCAGAAGCTCTGGAAACACCATATATTTT; CDR3: CASRSSGNTIYF
size: .; D: .; V: TRBV2; J: TRBJ1-4; DNA: TGTGCCAGCAGTGCGCGGGATTGGGAAGAAAAACTGTTTTTT; CDR3: CASSARDWEEKLFF
size: .; D: .; V: TRBV5-6; J: TRBJ2-3; DNA: TGTGCCAGCAGCTTGTTTCTGGTGGCGGGGGCCACAGATACGCAGTATTTT; CDR3: CASSLFLVAGATDTQYF
size: .; D: TRBD1; V: TRBV30; J: TRBJ1-5; DNA: TGTGCCTGGAGTACCCCTGGGACAGTTAGCAATCAGCCCCAGCATTTT; CDR3: CAWSTPGTVSNQPQHF
size: once; D: TRBD1; V: TRBV28; J: TRBJ2-7; DNA: TGTGCCAGCAGTGGGACAGGGGTTTACGAGCAGTACTTC; CDR3: CASSGTGVYEQYF
size: .; D: .; V: TRBV7-7; J: TRBJ2-3; DNA: TGTGCTAGCAGCTCGACGCCGGAGGATACGCAGTATTTT; CDR3: CASSSTPEDTQYF
size: .; D: .; V: TRBV7-9; J: TRBJ1-1; DNA: TGTGCCAGCAGACCCCTACTTCGGGTTGGCACTGAAGCTTTCTTT; CDR3: CASRPLLRVGTEAFF
size: few; D: .; V: TRBV6-5; J: TRBJ1-2; DNA: TGTGCCAGCAGTTACGGAGCGGGGATCTATGGCTACACCTTC; CDR3: CASSYGAGIYGYTF
size: .; D: TRBD2; V: TRBV5-1; J: TRBJ2-5; DNA: TGCGCCAGCAGCTTTGGTAGCGGGGGGACAAAAGAGACCCAGTACTTC; CDR3: CASSFGSGGTKETQYF
size: medium-sized; D: .; V: TRBV5-1; J: TRBJ1-5; DNA: TGCGCCAGCAGCTTGGCAGGGGATCAGCCCCAGCATTTT; CDR3: CASSLAGDQPQHF
size: .; D: .; V: TRBV6-1; J: TRBJ2-1; DNA: TGTGCCAGTGGACCTAGCTCCTACAATGAGCAGTTCTTC; CDR3: CASGPSSYNEQFF
size: few; D: .; V: TRBV2; J: TRBJ2-3; DNA: TGTGCCAGCAGTGGAAGAGTCACAGATACGCAGTATTTT; CDR3: CASSGRVTDTQYF
size: .; D: .; V: TRBV6-1; J: TRBJ1-3; DNA: TGTGCCAGCAGCCTAGATCGAACCTCTGGAAACACCATATATTTT; CDR3: CASSLDRTSGNTIYF
size: .; D: TRBD1; V: TRBV6-5; J: TRBJ2-7; DNA: TGTGCCAGCAGACAGGACAGGGGCGAGCAGTACTTC; CDR3: CASRQDRGEQYF
size: few; D: TRBD1; V: TRBV5-1; J: TRBJ1-4; DNA: TGCGCCAGCAGATGGTCGGGACAGGGTAATGAAAAACTGTTTTTT; CDR3: CASRWSGQGNEKLFF
size: .; D: .; V: TRBV11-2; J: TRBJ1-5; DNA: TGTGCCAGCAGCCCAGACGAAAATCAGCCCCAGCATTTT; CDR3: CASSPDENQPQHF
size: .; D: .; V: TRBV5-1; J: TRBJ1-5; DNA: TGCGCCAGCAGCCCGGACAGTCGCAATCAGCCCCAGCATTTT; CDR3: CASSPDSRNQPQHF
size: .; D: TRBD2; V: TRBV6-1; J: TRBJ2-7; DNA: TGTGCCAGTTTATCTCTAGCGGGGCCATACGAGCAGTACTTC; CDR3: CASLSLAGPYEQYF
size: .; D: .; V: TRBV5-1; J: TRBJ2-7; DNA: TGCGCCAGCAGCTCCGAAGGGTCCTACGAGCAGTACTTC; CDR3: CASSSEGSYEQYF
size: .; D: .; V: TRBV4-1; J: TRBJ1-5; DNA: TGCGCCAGCAGCATATTTCGGGCAGTCAATCAGCCCCAGCATTTT; CDR3: CASSIFRAVNQPQHF
size: few; D: TRBD1; V: TRBV28; J: TRBJ2-7; DNA: TGTGCCAGCAGACCAAACAGGGGGATGGGCGAGCAGTACTTC; CDR3: CASRPNRGMGEQYF
size: .; D: TRBD2; V: TRBV29-1; J: TRBJ2-7; DNA: TGCAGCGGAGAGACTAGCGGGAACGAGCAGTACTTC; CDR3: CSGETSGNEQYF